These 32 T cell receptor beta chains came from one sample sequenced in a study of molecular identifiers for immune sequencing clone quantification. TCRdb reanalysed the PCR reads using MiXCR and keeps one entry per CDR3 protein. The data show some 580,000 distinct CDR3 sequences, roughly 25% seen once. Sequencing was carried out using naive CD8+ T cells from blood, with Jurkat cell RNA spiked in. Subset meaning: FACS-sorted CD8+CD4-CCR7+CD45RA+ naive T cells. The receptors come from a human donor in good health. Some libraries in this study had Jurkat cell RNA spiked in.

The rearrangement joins TRBV19 to TRBJ2-5; tentatively, D is TRBD2 (5 bases). Trimming pared 1 base from V and 3 bases from J, leaving 9 bases between. This CDR3 has 14 amino acids. Germline CDR1 and CDR2: LNHDA and SQIVND (reference sequence). CDR3 region: CASSIGGLEETQYF. CDR3 coding DNA: TGTGCCAGTAGTATAGGAGGACTCGAAGAGACCCAGTACTTC.

This clonotype was observed at least ten times. The chain recombines TRBV9 with TRBJ1-1; D is undetermined. Per germline, CDR1 SGDLS and CDR2 YYNGEE. The CDR3 has 12 amino acids. The V and J ends lost 3 bases and 8 bases respectively, with 11 bases between them. CDR3 in DNA: TGTGCCAGCAGCGAATTACCGGGGGAAGCTTTCTTT. It yields the protein CASSELPGEAFF.

In this sample, this clonotype turned up many times. The chain combines TRBV7-9 with TRBJ2-3; D is undetermined. From germline, CDR1 is SEHNR and CDR2 FQNEAQ (reference sequence). The V end was cut by 5 bases, the J end by 4 bases, with 13 bases between. The CDR3 runs to 14 residues. CDR3 amino acids: CASSPEEAPDTQYF. CDR3 nucleotide sequence: TGTGCCAGCAGCCCCGAGGAAGCGCCAGATACGCAGTATTTT.

This clonotype was seen repeatedly, ten times or more. V and J are TRBV7-6 and TRBJ1-4, with D possibly matching TRBD1 (5 bases). Germline V gene sequence: CDR1 SGHVS, CDR2 FNYEAQ. This CDR3 has 12 amino acids. Trimming removed 6 bases at V and 8 bases at J, with 10 bases between. CDR3 DNA sequence: TGTGCCAGCAGGGGGACCGAAGAAAAACTGTTTTTT. Translation: CASRGTEEKLFF.

This clonotype was detected a few times. V is TRBV13 and J is TRBJ1-1; D remains unclear. The CDR3 consists of 11 residues. V was cut by 1 base and J by 10 bases, with 7 bases left in between. The germline V gene has CDR1 PRHDT and CDR2 FYEKMQ (reference sequence). CDR3 coding DNA: TGTGCCAGCAGCTTAGACGGTGGAGCTTTCTTT. Amino acids: CASSLDGGAFF.

This clonotype was seen many times. The V call is TRBV29-1, the J call TRBJ2-3, with TRBD1 as a possible D gene (5 bases). Germline V CDR1 and CDR2: SQVTM, ANQGSEA. V was shortened by 4 bases and J by 0 bases, with 11 bases between the two germline ends. The CDR3 consists of 14 residues. CDR3 protein: CSVVRGPSTDTQYF. The CDR3 DNA is TGCAGCGTTGTAAGGGGTCCTAGCACAGATACGCAGTATTTT.

This clonotype has at least ten counts. The chain has TRBV7-9 and TRBJ2-3, with D unclear. The germline V and J ends were trimmed by 2 bases and 0 bases, with 15 bases remaining between them. The germline V gene has CDR1 SEHNR and CDR2 FQNEAQ (reference sequence). The CDR3 contains 17 residues. The CDR3 region has the DNA TGTGCCAGCAGCTTACCCCTCTGGACCACCAGCACAGATACGCAGTATTTT. It specifies CASSLPLWTTSTDTQYF.

Ten or more counts support this clonotype. V and J are TRBV7-2 and TRBJ1-5, with 9 bases that match TRBD1. The J segment lost 2 bases and the V segment lost 4 bases, leaving 15 bases of the junction unmatched. This CDR3 region has 19 residues. From germline, CDR1 is SGHTA and CDR2 FQGNSA. The CDR3 nucleotides are TGTGCCAGCAGCTCCGGGACAGGGTTAGAGGTGTATGGCAATCAGCCCCAGCATTTT. Its protein is CASSSGTGLEVYGNQPQHF.

There are a few counts of this clonotype. The rearrangement links TRBV6-7 to TRBJ2-4; 10 positions match TRBD1. TRBV6-7 is identified as an open reading frame with a role that is uncertain. The CDR3 spans 21 residues. V lost 4 bases to trimming and J lost 0 bases; unmatched junction nucleotides: 18. CDR3 residues: CASSLGQGLRGKDLAKNIQYF. In DNA form, the CDR3 reads TGTGCCAGCAGTTTGGGACAGGGGCTTAGGGGGAAAGATTTAGCCAAAAACATTCAGTACTTC.

This clonotype was picked up many times. The CDR3 region is CASSGRTGANVLTF. DNA for the CDR3: TGTGCCAGCAGCGGACGGACCGGGGCCAACGTCCTGACTTTC. The chain carries TRBV5-4 and TRBJ2-6; no clear D. Trimming shortened V by 4 bases and J by 4 bases, and 9 bases separated the two germline ends. This CDR3 comprises 14 residues. Looked up from germline, CDR1 is SGHNT and CDR2 is YYREEE (reference sequence).

This clonotype appeared many times. The genes are TRBV29-1 and TRBJ1-1, with a weak D call TRBD1 (6 bases). This CDR3 has 13 residues. CDR1 SQVTM and CDR2 ANQGSEA come from the germline V gene. V was shortened by 5 bases and J by 2 bases, with 12 bases between the two germline ends. CDR3 sequence: CSVTTGYNTEAFF. The CDR3 region has the DNA TGCAGCGTTACGACAGGTTATAACACTGAAGCTTTCTTT.

This clonotype was counted ten times or more. This chain joins TRBV14 and TRBJ2-3, with a possible D match to TRBD2 (5 bases). Trimming removed 1 base from V and 4 bases from J, with 9 bases in between. CDR1 and CDR2 (germline): SGHDN, FVKESK. The CDR3 has 14 residues. CDR3 loop: CASSQVTEADTQYF. The CDR3 bases are TGTGCCAGCAGCCAAGTGACGGAGGCAGATACGCAGTATTTT. Variable domain in full (rest from reference TRBV14 and TRBJ2-3): EAGVTQFPSHSVIEKGQTVTLRCDPISGHDNLYWYRRVMGKEIKFLLHFVKESKQDESGMPNNRFLAERTGGTYSTLKVQPAELEDSGVYFCASSQVTEADTQYFGPGTRLTVL.

The chain is built from TRBV28 and TRBJ2-7; D gene uncertain. Germline CDR1 and CDR2: MDHEN and SYDVKM. Trimming took off 6 bases at V and 0 bases at J, with 15 bases between the two ends. The CDR3 covers 15 residues. CDR3 in amino acids: CASRARRLSSYEQYF. CDR3 bases: TGTGCCAGCAGAGCACGTCGTCTGAGCTCCTACGAGCAGTACTTC.

V usage is TRBV10-1 and J usage is TRBJ2-2; TRBD2 matches 7 bases. CDR1 is WNHNN and CDR2 is SYGVQD in the germline V gene (reference sequence). The CDR3 has 16 residues. J was trimmed by 3 bases and V by 1 base; bases with no gene match: 5. CDR3 DNA sequence: TGCGCCAGCAGTGAGTGGGGGGGGAGTGACACCGGGGAGCTGTTTTTT. This codes for CASSEWGGSDTGELFF.

About this clonotype: Since a much larger clone is just one base distant, this may be a read error. The chain employs TRBV7-2 and TRBJ2-7; the D gene could be TRBD1 or TRBD2 (5 bases each). Germline V gives CDR1 SGHTA, CDR2 FQGNSA. The CDR3 is 17 amino acids. CDR3: CASSLTKPGRVVYGQYF. The DNA for the CDR3 is TGTGCCAGCAGCTTAACAAAACCGGGACGGGTCGTGTACGGGCAGTACTTC. The full variable domain, its missing parts supplied by reference TRBV7-2 and TRBJ2-7, is GAGVSQSPSNKVTEKGKDVELRCDPISGHTALYWYRQSLGQGLEFLIYFQGNSAPDKSGLPSDRFSAERTGGSVSTLTIQRTQQEDSAVYLCASSLTKPGRVVYGQYFGPGTRLTVT.

This clonotype turned up a few times. The V and J genes are TRBV2 and TRBJ1-5; D not certain. Trimming removed 2 bases at V and 2 bases at J, with 4 bases between. CDR3 length: 13 amino acids. The V gene's germline CDR1 is SNHLY and CDR2 FYNNEI. For the CDR3, the DNA is TGTGCCAGCAGTGAACTCGGCAATCAGCCCCAGCATTTT. Protein sequence: CASSELGNQPQHF.

This clonotype was counted ten times or more. The rearrangement uses TRBV20-1 and TRBJ2-3, with D possibly being TRBD2 (6 bases). There are 17 residues in the CDR3. Germline CDR1 DFQATT, CDR2 SNEGSKA (reference sequence). Trimming left V 2 bases short and J 7 bases short, with 25 bases between. CDR3: CSARSSREPLKSYTQYF. The CDR3 DNA reads TGCAGTGCTAGATCCTCCCGGGAGCCCCTAAAATCGTATACGCAGTATTTT.

This clonotype has ten or more counts. The rearrangement uses TRBV9 and TRBJ2-3; the D is unclear. The germline CDR1 and CDR2 sequences are SGDLS and YYNGEE. This CDR3 spans 15 amino acids. Trimming stripped 0 bases from V and 6 bases from J, with 14 bases between. The CDR3 here is CASSVDSPLSDTQYF. The DNA for the CDR3 is TGTGCCAGCAGCGTAGATAGCCCACTCTCGGATACGCAGTATTTT.

As for this clonotype: A read error may be the cause here, since a much bigger clone is one base away. This sequence joins TRBV6-1 and TRBJ2-7, with D hard to call. Trimming shortened V by 2 bases and J by 0 bases, and 11 bases separated the two germline ends. The CDR3 has 15 amino acids. CDR1 and CDR2 (germline): MNHNS, SASEGT. CDR3 DNA sequence: TGTGCCAGCAGTGAATATCCTGGGAACTCCTACGAGCAGTACTTC. Protein sequence: CASSEYPGNSYEQYF.

This clonotype came up many times. V and J are TRBV12-3 or TRBV12-4 and TRBJ2-7; a possible D gene is TRBD2 (6 bases). This CDR3 region has 12 residues. Trimming shortened V by 6 bases and J by 5 bases, and 11 bases separated the two germline ends. The CDR3 sequence is CASSGTGDEQYF. The CDR3 DNA sequence: TGTGCCAGCAGCGGGACGGGGGACGAGCAGTACTTC.

Concerning this clonotype itself: This may arise from a read error, as a much more abundant clone is one base away. The CDR3 reads CASSMRQNFYEQYF. The CDR3 bases are TGTGCCAGCAGCATGAGACAGAACTTCTACGAGCAGTACTTC. The chain employs TRBV27 and TRBJ2-7, with a possible D match to TRBD1 (5 bases). Germline V gives CDR1 MNHEY, CDR2 SMNVEV (reference sequence). The CDR3 contains 14 residues. The V end lost 6 bases, the J end lost 3 bases, and 15 bases lay between the germline ends.

This clonotype came up a few times. The V call is TRBV19, the J call TRBJ2-1; D is ambiguous. The CDR3 has 11 amino acids. V was clipped by 9 bases and J by 9 bases, with 12 bases between them. Germline V gives CDR1 LNHDA, CDR2 SQIVND (reference sequence). The CDR3 DNA sequence: TGTGCCAGCACCGTCGGTGCTGAGCAGTTCTTC. Its translation: CASTVGAEQFF.

This clonotype was recorded many times. The chain has TRBV20-1 and TRBJ2-7; 7 bases are a match to TRBD2. After removal of 1 base from V and 2 bases from J, the junction contained 5 bases not matched to a gene. CDR1 is DFQATT and CDR2 is SNEGSKA in the germline V gene (reference sequence). The CDR3 consists of 14 residues. This CDR3 is CSARGSGRAYEQYF. The DNA of the CDR3 is TGCAGTGCTAGAGGGTCTGGGAGGGCCTACGAGCAGTACTTC.

This clonotype was counted at least ten times. The V gene is TRBV7-2, the J gene TRBJ1-1, with 7 bases lining up with TRBD1. Germline-derived CDR1 and CDR2 are SGHTA and FQGNSA. This CDR3 comprises 14 residues. With V trimmed by 5 bases and J by 4 bases, 7 bases remained unmatched. The CDR3 reads CASSLKNRGTEAFF. The CDR3 nucleotides are TGTGCCAGCAGCCTTAAAAACAGGGGCACTGAAGCTTTCTTT. Full variable domain (missing parts from reference TRBV7-2 and TRBJ1-1): GAGVSQSPSNKVTEKGKDVELRCDPISGHTALYWYRQSLGQGLEFLIYFQGNSAPDKSGLPSDRFSAERTGGSVSTLTIQRTQQEDSAVYLCASSLKNRGTEAFFGQGTRLTVV.

In this sample, this clonotype turned up a few times. DNA for the CDR3: TGTGCCAGCAGTTATAGCGGGAGTGAAGAGACCCAGTACTTC. Translated: CASSYSGSEETQYF. The chain recombines TRBV12-3 or TRBV12-4 with TRBJ2-5; 9 bases are a match to TRBD2. V shed 4 bases and J 3 bases; nucleotides not matched to a gene: 3. The CDR3 length is 14 residues.

This clonotype came up a few times. The chain is built from TRBV29-1 and TRBJ2-1; TRBD2 might be the D (5 bases). With 4 bases removed from V and 6 bases from J, the gap between germline ends came to 13 bases. Germline V CDR1 and CDR2: SQVTM, ANQGSEA. The CDR3 contains 13 residues. CDR3 amino acids: CSVVALRANEQFF. CDR3 in DNA: TGCAGCGTTGTAGCGCTTCGGGCCAATGAGCAGTTCTTC.

This clonotype has ten or more counts. This chain joins TRBV20-1 and TRBJ2-3; 10 nucleotides match TRBD2. Germline V gives CDR1 DFQATT, CDR2 SNEGSKA (reference sequence). CDR3 length equals 15 residues. V shed 0 bases, J shed 3 bases, and the junction held 3 bases outside the gene matches. DNA of the CDR3: TGCAGTGCTAGAGATCCTAGCGGGAGTACAGATACGCAGTATTTT. This translates into CSARDPSGSTDTQYF.

Concerning this clonotype itself: This could be a read error, since a much larger clone is one nucleotide away. J is TRBJ1-1 and V is TRBV2, with D possibly being TRBD1 (6 bases). The length of the CDR3 is 13 residues. Germline V gene lookup returns CDR1 SNHLY and CDR2 FYNNEI. V lost 4 bases to trimming and J lost 8 bases, with 14 bases between them. The CDR3 region has the DNA TGTGCCAGCAGTGTGATAGGGGGGAGAGAAGCTTTCTTT. Amino acids: CASSVIGGREAFF.

With regard to this clonotype: It may be a read error: a sequence one base away is much more abundant. The chain couples TRBV4-3 to TRBJ1-1, with 7 bases fitting TRBD1. The CDR3 contains 15 residues. Germline V CDR1 and CDR2: LGHNA, YSLEER. The CDR3 here is CASSPSFTGAPEVFF. The CDR3, as DNA: TGCGCCAGCAGCCCTTCTTTCACAGGGGCTCCTGAAGTTTTCTTT.

This clonotype appeared a few times. This chain uses TRBV19 with TRBJ2-3, with 8 positions matching TRBD2. Germline trimming cut 5 bases from V and 1 base from J; bases unmatched to any gene: 11. This CDR3 has 17 amino acids. Germline V CDR1 and CDR2: LNHDA, SQIVND (reference sequence). For the CDR3, the DNA is TGTGCCAGTAGTGAACTGACTAGCGACTTACGCACAGATACGCAGTATTTT. Its protein is CASSELTSDLRTDTQYF.

At least ten counts were recorded for this clonotype. The chain has TRBV7-8 and TRBJ2-3; the D gene could be TRBD1 or TRBD2 (5 bases each). The CDR3 covers 16 residues. Germline V gene sequence: CDR1 SGHVS, CDR2 FQNEAQ. V dropped 5 bases and J dropped 2 bases, with 17 bases sitting between them. Here the CDR3 reads CASSLGTLLFTDTQYF. The DNA for the CDR3 is TGTGCCAGCAGCCTGGGGACCTTACTTTTCACAGATACGCAGTATTTT. The full variable domain, with the rest looked up from reference TRBV7-8 and TRBJ2-3, is GAGVSQSPRYKVAKRGQDVALRCDPISGHVSLFWYQQALGQGPEFLTYFQNEAQLDKSGLPSDRFFAERPEGSVSTLKIQRTQQEDSAVYLCASSLGTLLFTDTQYFGPGTRLTVL.

This clonotype was counted many times. The gene calls are TRBV23-1 and TRBJ1-5, with a possible D match to TRBD1 (5 bases). TRBV23-1 falls under the ORF class, with uncertain function. V was clipped by 8 bases and J by 2 bases, with 16 bases between them. The length of the CDR3 is 15 residues. CDR3 nucleotide sequence: TGCGCCAGCCTGGGGCGAGGAGATGGCAATCAGCCCCAGCATTTT. This sequence encodes CASLGRGDGNQPQHF.